This TCR beta chain came from a study of T cells in Graves' hyperthyroidism and ophthalmopathy. Study background: Blood from the periphery was taken at initial diagnosis, before any treatment.

This clonotype came up many times. Amplification targeted TCR beta CDR3 regions from RNA transcripts. RT-PCR in the first round (using the HTBI primer set) targeted the TCR CDR3. One entry per CDR3 protein, called by TCRdb with MiXCR from the multiplex PCR reads. The sample shows more than 350,000 distinct CDR3 sequences, around 15% of them seen only once. Fresh peripheral blood, 10 ml, was the source of the PBMCs. The TCR comes from a woman aged 55-69 years with Graves' ophthalmopathy. Sequencing was done on a sample of blood.

The CDR3 loop is CASHISGNRDTQYF. In DNA form, the CDR3 reads TGTGCCAGCCATATTAGCGGGAACCGAGATACGCAGTATTTT. The V call is TRBV2, the J call TRBJ2-3; 8 positions match TRBD2. The germline V gene encodes CDR1 SNHLY and CDR2 FYNNEI. The CDR3 covers 14 residues. The V and J ends lost 8 bases and 5 bases, in that order; junction bases with no gene match: 9.